This T cell receptor beta chain stems from a study of T-cell memory formation after mild COVID-19. Study as a whole: TCR clusters mostly belonged to single donors.

This clonotype has just a few counts. Its antigen is unidentified. V dropped 2 bases and J dropped 12 bases, with 19 bases sitting between them. The CDR3 extends over 14 amino acids. CDR1 is SNHLY and CDR2 is FYNNEI in the germline V gene. General study findings and limits: The study found contracting CD4+ clones mainly in CM and EM and contracting CD8+ clones in EMRA. Cross-reactive memory seemingly joined, as some responding clones were found in pre-infection memory. Day 15 to 85 contracting clones showed balanced CD4/CD8; day 15 to 37 expanders favored CD4+.

TCRdb passed the 5' RACE reads through MiXCR, listing each CDR3 protein once. The sample records around 200,000 distinct CDR3 sequences, approximately 16% being singletons. Sample: PBMCs or a T cell subset sorted from them (not recorded which). The V gene is TRBV2, the J gene TRBJ1-1; D perhaps matches TRBD1 (5 bases). The sequence was collected from an adult woman who had mild COVID-19 (a few samples of this study predate the infection). Cell type and time point are not known. The CDR3 loop is CASSEQGSTISTFF. The CDR3 DNA reads TGTGCCAGCAGTGAACAGGGCAGTACCATTTCAACTTTCTTT. Looking up the rest from reference TRBV2 and TRBJ1-1 gives the full variable domain: EPEVTQTPSHQVTQMGQEVILRCVPISNHLYFYWYRQILGQKVEFLVSFYNNEISEKSEIFDDQFSVERPDGSNFTLKIRSTKLEDSAMYFCASSEQGSTISTFFGQGTRLTVV.